The TCR beta chain described here comes from a study of shared clonotypes between healthy human individuals. The CDR3 spans 13 residues. In germline, CDR1 is SGHDN, CDR2 FVKESK. V lost 1 base to trimming and J lost 4 bases, with 6 bases between them. Profiled with immunoSEQ multiplex PCR; TCRdb holds only in-frame clones, not every one. The data hold roughly 2.1 million clones, with 93% observed a single time. CD45RO negativity and positive selection for CCR7 defined naive CD8 cells, a population that excluded terminally differentiated effector memory CD45RA+ cells. All donors were healthy HIV-negative adults lacking recent acute infections or vaccinations.

This receptor was taken from a man younger than 35 in good health. Some clones in this sample may be carry-over from other donors' samples. Sample: naive CD8+ T cells from PBMCs. The V gene is TRBV14, the J gene TRBJ2-3, with no clear D. The CDR3 protein is CASSQVPADTQYF. For the CDR3, the DNA is TGTGCCAGCAGCCAAGTGCCGGCAGATACGCAGTATTTT.